A selection of T cell receptor beta chains follows, all from one sample in a study of shared clonotypes between healthy human individuals. Profiling relied on immunoSEQ multiplex PCR, and the TCRdb table lists in-frame clones only, not all of them. The sample lists a few million clones, approximately 94% occurring once. Sequencing was done on a sample of naive CD4+ T cells sorted from blood. These receptors were taken from a man aged 18-30 years in good health. CDR3s include the opening cysteine and the closing phenylalanine or tryptophan. D genes are given only for firm matches. Clone size is stated in some rows and not others, as once, few, many or a class when expanded.

clone size	CDR3 length	D gene	J gene	V gene	CDR3 protein
NA	14	NA	TRBJ2-7	TRBV9	CASSPDGGFGEQYF
NA	16	NA	TRBJ2-3	TRBV7-9	CASSGGDTTFSDTQYF
NA	12	NA	TRBJ2-7	TRBV5-6	CASSSGGYEQYF
NA	15	NA	TRBJ2-7	TRBV5-1	CASSLPASSSYEQYF
NA	14	TRBD1	TRBJ2-7	TRBV5-4	CASSLQQGAYEQYF
NA	14	NA	TRBJ1-5	TRBV30	CAWSGTGINQPQHF
NA	15	NA	TRBJ2-5	TRBV7-8	CASSLHRFGQETQYF
NA	13	TRBD1	TRBJ1-4	TRBV6-4	CASSRDRGEKLFF
NA	17	NA	TRBJ2-6	TRBV18	CASSPPTGGDGANVLTF
NA	14	NA	TRBJ1-1	TRBV27	CASSFRGMNTEAFF
NA	15	NA	TRBJ1-6	TRBV7-2	CASSPPAALWDTLHF
once	15	TRBD1	TRBJ1-2	TRBV30	CAWSAHQRQGDGYTF
NA	14	TRBD2	TRBJ2-5	TRBV19	CASSPGTTRETQYF
NA	15	NA	TRBJ2-1	TRBV5-1	CASGKALSSYNEQFF